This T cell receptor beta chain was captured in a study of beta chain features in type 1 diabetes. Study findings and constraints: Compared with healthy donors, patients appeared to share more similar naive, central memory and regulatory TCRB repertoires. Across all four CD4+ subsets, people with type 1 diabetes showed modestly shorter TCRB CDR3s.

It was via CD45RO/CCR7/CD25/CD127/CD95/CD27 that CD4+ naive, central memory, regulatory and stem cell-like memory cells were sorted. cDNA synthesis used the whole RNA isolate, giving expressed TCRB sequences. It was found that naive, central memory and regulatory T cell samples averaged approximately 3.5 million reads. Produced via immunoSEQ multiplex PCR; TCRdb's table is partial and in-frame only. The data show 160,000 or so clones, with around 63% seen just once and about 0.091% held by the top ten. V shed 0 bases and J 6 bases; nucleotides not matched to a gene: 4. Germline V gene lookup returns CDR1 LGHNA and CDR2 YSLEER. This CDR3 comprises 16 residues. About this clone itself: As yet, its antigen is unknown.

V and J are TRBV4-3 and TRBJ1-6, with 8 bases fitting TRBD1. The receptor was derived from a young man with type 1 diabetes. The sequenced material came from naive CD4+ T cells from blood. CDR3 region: CASSQEFTGGNSPLHF. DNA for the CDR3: TGCGCCAGCAGCCAAGAATTTACAGGGGGTAATTCACCCCTCCACTTT.